A selection of T cell receptor beta chains follows, all from one sample in a study of STAT5B mutations in CD4+ large granular lymphocyte leukemia. This table comes from immunoSEQ multiplex PCR, and its TCRdb copy is limited to in-frame clones, with some not included. This sample yields 40,000 to 55,000 clones, of which approximately 84% are seen a single time; approximately 0.4% belongs to the top ten. Sequenced: CD4+ T cells from blood buffy coats. The receptors derive from a human donor in good health. Both conserved end residues are part of each CDR3. A D gene is named only where the DNA matches it firmly. A row's size may be missing; if present it is once, few, many or a size class.

abundance,v_gene,d_gene,j_gene,CDR3nt,CDR3aa
-,TRBV9,TRBD2,TRBJ2-4,TGTGCCAGCAGCCTTACTAGCGGGGGTAGTGTAGCCAAAAACATTCAGTACTTC,CASSLTSGGSVAKNIQYF
once,TRBV29-1,TRBD2,TRBJ2-3,TGCAGCGTTGTTACTAGCGGGGGGACGCAGTATTTT,CSVVTSGGTQYF
-,TRBV21-1,-,TRBJ1-5,TGTGCCAGCAGCAAAAAGGGGGCGACGGGACTCGATCAGCCCCAGCATTTT,CASSKKGATGLDQPQHF
once,TRBV5-1,-,TRBJ1-1,TGCGCCAGCAGCTTGGAGGTGGGCTTGAACACTGAAGCTTTCTTT,CASSLEVGLNTEAFF
once,TRBV7-2,-,TRBJ2-7,TGTGCCAGCAGCTTAGCGCGTCGGGGAACTGGTGAGCAGTACTTC,CASSLARRGTGEQYF
-,TRBV4-1,TRBD2,TRBJ2-7,TGCGCCAGCAGCCAATTCGGACTAGCTGGAGCCTACGAGCAGTACTTC,CASSQFGLAGAYEQYF
-,TRBV7-3,TRBD1,TRBJ1-2,TGTGCCAGCAGCTCCCGACAGGGCGGTGGCTACACCTTC,CASSSRQGGGYTF
-,TRBV7-8,TRBD1,TRBJ1-1,TGTGCCAGCAGCTTAGCGCTGGACAGGGCCTTTGAAGCTTTCTTT,CASSLALDRAFEAFF
-,TRBV7-2,TRBD2,TRBJ2-2,TGTGCCAGCAGCTCCCGGACTAGCGGGACCACCGGGGAGCTGTTTTTT,CASSSRTSGTTGELFF
-,TRBV7-3,-,TRBJ1-1,TGTGCCAGCAGCCCCAGGGTGAACACTGAAGCTTTCTTT,CASSPRVNTEAFF
-,TRBV5-4,-,TRBJ1-2,TGTGCCAGCAGCTGGGACCAACGCTTCTATGGCTACACCTTC,CASSWDQRFYGYTF
-,TRBV7-7,-,TRBJ2-5,TGTGCCAGCAGCTTATGGACGTGCACAGAGACCCAGTACTTC,CASSLWTCTETQYF
few,TRBV7-6,TRBD1,TRBJ2-2,TGTGCCAGCAGCCCTCAGGGGGTCGGGGTCACCGGGGAGCTGTTTTTT,CASSPQGVGVTGELFF
-,TRBV5-1,-,TRBJ1-5,TGCGCCAGCAGCGGAGAACAGAAATCGAGCAATCAGCCCCAGCATTTT,CASSGEQKSSNQPQHF
-,TRBV11-3,-,TRBJ2-5,TGTGCCAGCAGCCCAAGAGGGGTAGGAGTGGAGACCCAGTACTTC,CASSPRGVGVETQYF
-,TRBV19,-,TRBJ1-1,TGTGCCAGTAGTATAAGGGGGATCGGTGAAGCTTTCTTT,CASSIRGIGEAFF
-,TRBV14,TRBD2,TRBJ2-3,TGTGCCAGCAGCCAAGCCCTCGGATCTAGCGGAGGCCCCACAGATACGCAGTATTTT,CASSQALGSSGGPTDTQYF
once,TRBV11-3,-,TRBJ1-3,TGTGCCAGCAGCTTAGACCCTGGTGGAGGGATATATTTT,CASSLDPGGGIYF
few,TRBV7-3,-,TRBJ1-2,TGTGCCAGCAGCGCGGACGGTGGAAACTATGGCTACACCTTC,CASSADGGNYGYTF
-,TRBV19,-,TRBJ2-5,TGTGCCAGTAGTAAGGTAGTGGAAGAGACCCAGTACTTC,CASSKVVEETQYF
-,TRBV5-6,-,TRBJ1-1,TGTGCCAGCAGCTTGGGGGGGAACACTGAAGCTTTCTTT,CASSLGGNTEAFF
-,TRBV10-1,-,TRBJ2-7,TGCGCCAGCAGTGAAGGGTCGCCCGGTTCCTACGAGCAGTACTTC,CASSEGSPGSYEQYF
-,TRBV9,-,TRBJ2-5,TGTGCCAGCAGTATGACCGTGGGCCAAGAGACCCAGTACTTC,CASSMTVGQETQYF
-,TRBV30,TRBD1,TRBJ1-2,TGTGCCTGGACACCGGGACAGGTGGACTATGGCTACACCTTC,CAWTPGQVDYGYTF
-,TRBV7-9,TRBD2,TRBJ2-1,TGTGCCAGCAGTTTGACTAGCGGGAGGGGCAATGAGCAGTTCTTC,CASSLTSGRGNEQFF
-,TRBV6-1,-,TRBJ2-2,TGTGCCAGCAGTGAAGAAGGTCTAGGCGGGGAGCTGTTTTTT,CASSEEGLGGELFF
-,TRBV5-6,TRBD2,TRBJ2-7,TGTGCCAGCAGCACCCTAGCGGGAGCGGTCTACGAGCAGTACTTC,CASSTLAGAVYEQYF
-,TRBV18,TRBD1,TRBJ1-2,TGTGCCAGCTCGCCGCCCCTCGTCCCAGGGGGCAACTATGGCTACACCTTC,CASSPPLVPGGNYGYTF
-,TRBV28,TRBD1,TRBJ1-2,TGTGCCAGCAGCCCTTTTAGGGGGCGCGGTGATGGCTACACCTTC,CASSPFRGRGDGYTF
-,TRBV19,TRBD1,TRBJ1-4,TGTGCCAGTAGTATCCAACAGGGGAGTGAAAAACTGTTTTTT,CASSIQQGSEKLFF
-,TRBV2,TRBD2,TRBJ2-1,TGTGCCAGCAGCTCATGGGGAGGGGAATTGAATGAGCAGTTCTTC,CASSSWGGELNEQFF
-,TRBV6-5,TRBD1,TRBJ1-1,TGTGCCAGCAGTTACCCGGGACAGGGGGGCACTGAAGCTTTCTTT,CASSYPGQGGTEAFF